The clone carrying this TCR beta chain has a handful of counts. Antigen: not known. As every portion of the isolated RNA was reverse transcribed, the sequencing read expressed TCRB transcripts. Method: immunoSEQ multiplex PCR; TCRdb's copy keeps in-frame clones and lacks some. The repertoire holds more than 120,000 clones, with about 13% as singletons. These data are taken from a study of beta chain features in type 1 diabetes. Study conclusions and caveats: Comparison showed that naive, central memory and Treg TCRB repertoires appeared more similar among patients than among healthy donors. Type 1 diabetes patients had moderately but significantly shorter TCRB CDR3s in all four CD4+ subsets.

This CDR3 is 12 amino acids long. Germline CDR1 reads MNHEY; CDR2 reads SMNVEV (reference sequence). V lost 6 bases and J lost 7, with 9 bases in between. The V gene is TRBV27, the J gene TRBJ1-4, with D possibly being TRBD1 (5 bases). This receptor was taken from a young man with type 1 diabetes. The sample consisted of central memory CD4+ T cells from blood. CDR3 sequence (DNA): TGTGCCAGCAGCCAGAGGGGTGAAAAACTGTTTTTT. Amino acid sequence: CASSQRGEKLFF.